This T cell receptor beta chain is from a study of blood T cell repertoires in COVID-19. Study at large: Samples came from the United States, Italy and Spain, spanning acute and convalescent COVID-19. Sources were T cells, B-cell-depleted T cells, or PBMCs; the material itself was cDNA or gDNA.

How the authors handled the data: The authors estimated nucleated cell counts from reference gene primer amplification. Repertoires were generated with immunoSEQ multiplex PCR, while TCRdb's copy carries only in-frame clones and drops some. The V and J calls and clone size come from that table; D and trimming were worked out from the DNA. Here the sample spans 180,000 or so clones, roughly four fifths being singletons. The ends were cut back, 2 bases at V and 3 bases at J, with 10 bases in the middle. The CDR3 has 15 residues. Germline-derived CDR1 and CDR2 are MDHEN and SYDVKM. Sequencing used peripheral blood. The origin of this receptor is a man aged 50 or older who had recovered from COVID-19. The V call is TRBV28, the J call TRBJ2-2; maybe TRBD1 (6 bases). The CDR3 loop is CASSLGGHYTGELFF. CDR3 in DNA: TGTGCCAGCAGTTTAGGGGGACATTACACCGGGGAGCTGTTTTTT.